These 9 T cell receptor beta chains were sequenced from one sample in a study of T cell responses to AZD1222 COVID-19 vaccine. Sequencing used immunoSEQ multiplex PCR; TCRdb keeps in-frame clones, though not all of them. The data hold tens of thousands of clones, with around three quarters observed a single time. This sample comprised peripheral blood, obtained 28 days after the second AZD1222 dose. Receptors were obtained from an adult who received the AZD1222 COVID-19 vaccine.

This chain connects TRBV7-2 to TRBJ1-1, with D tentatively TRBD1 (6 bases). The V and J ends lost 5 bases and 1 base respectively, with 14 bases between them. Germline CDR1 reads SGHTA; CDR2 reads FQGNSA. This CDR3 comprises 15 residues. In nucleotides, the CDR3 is TGTGCCAGCAGCCCCCAGGGGTGGGGGAACACTGAAGCTTTCTTT. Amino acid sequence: CASSPQGWGNTEAFF.

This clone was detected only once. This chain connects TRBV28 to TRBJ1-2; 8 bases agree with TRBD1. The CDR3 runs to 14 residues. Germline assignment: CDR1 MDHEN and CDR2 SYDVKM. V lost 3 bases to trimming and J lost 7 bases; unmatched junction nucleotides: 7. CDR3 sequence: CASSFTSGGGGYTF. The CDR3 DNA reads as TGTGCCAGCAGTTTCACGTCAGGGGGCGGTGGCTACACCTTC.

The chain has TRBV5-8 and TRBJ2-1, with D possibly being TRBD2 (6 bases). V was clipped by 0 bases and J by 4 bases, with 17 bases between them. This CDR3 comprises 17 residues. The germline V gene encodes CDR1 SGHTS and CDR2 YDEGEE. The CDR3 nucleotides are TGTGCCAGCAGCTTGGCCCGGGACTCAACCCAGTACAATGAGCAGTTCTTC. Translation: CASSLARDSTQYNEQFF.

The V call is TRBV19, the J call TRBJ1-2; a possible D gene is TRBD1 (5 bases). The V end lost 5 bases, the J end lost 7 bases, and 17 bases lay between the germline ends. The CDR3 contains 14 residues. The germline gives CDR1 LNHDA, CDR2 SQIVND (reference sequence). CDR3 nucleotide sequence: TGTGCCAGTAGTCTCCGGGGCACCGGGGGTGGCTACACCTTC. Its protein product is CASSLRGTGGGYTF.

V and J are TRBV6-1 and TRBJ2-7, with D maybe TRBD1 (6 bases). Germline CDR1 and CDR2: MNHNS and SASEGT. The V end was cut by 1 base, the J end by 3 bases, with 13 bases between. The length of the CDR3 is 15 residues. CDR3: CASSEVQGIRYEQYF. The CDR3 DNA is TGTGCCAGCAGTGAAGTGCAGGGGATACGCTACGAGCAGTACTTC.

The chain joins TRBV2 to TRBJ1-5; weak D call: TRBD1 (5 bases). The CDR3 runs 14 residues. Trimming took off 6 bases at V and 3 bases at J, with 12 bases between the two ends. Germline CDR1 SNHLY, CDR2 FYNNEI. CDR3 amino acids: CASRWDGPNQPQHF. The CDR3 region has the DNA TGTGCCAGCAGATGGGACGGACCCAATCAGCCCCAGCATTTT.

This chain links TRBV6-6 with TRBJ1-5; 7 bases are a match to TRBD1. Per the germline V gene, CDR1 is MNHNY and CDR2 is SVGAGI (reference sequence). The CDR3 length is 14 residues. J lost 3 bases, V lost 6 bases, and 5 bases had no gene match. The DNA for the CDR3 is TGTGCCAGCAGCTCGACAGGGAACAATCAGCCCCAGCATTTT. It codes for CASSSTGNNQPQHF.

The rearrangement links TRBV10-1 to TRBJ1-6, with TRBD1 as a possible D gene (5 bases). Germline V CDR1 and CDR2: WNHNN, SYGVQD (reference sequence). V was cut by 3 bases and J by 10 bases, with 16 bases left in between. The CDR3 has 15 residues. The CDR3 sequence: CASSDPGQRGSPLHF. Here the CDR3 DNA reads TGCGCCAGCAGTGACCCTGGACAAAGGGGATCACCCCTCCACTTT.

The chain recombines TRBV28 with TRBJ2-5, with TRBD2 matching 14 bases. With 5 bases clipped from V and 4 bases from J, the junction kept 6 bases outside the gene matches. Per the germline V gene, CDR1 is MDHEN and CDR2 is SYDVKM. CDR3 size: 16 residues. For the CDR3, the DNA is TGTGCCAGCAGTCTAGGGACTAGCGGGAGTGGAGAGACCCAGTACTTC. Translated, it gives CASSLGTSGSGETQYF.